The rows below give T cell receptor beta chains drawn from one sample of a study of tumor-infiltrating lymphocytes in primary liver carcinoma. TCRdb re-called the multiplex PCR reads with MiXCR, one entry per CDR3 protein. Of tens of thousands of distinct CDR3 sequences listed, roughly 80% were seen once; the top ten hold around two fifths. The specimen was tumor-adjacent normal liver tissue. These receptors came from a young woman with primary liver carcinoma and hepatitis B virus infection. Each CDR3 is given with its conserved first and last residue.

>TRBV6-6|TRBJ1-1
CASSYGPDGGTEAFF
>TRBV14|TRBJ2-7
CASSHVGGGEQYF
>TRBV29-1|TRBJ1-2
CSALPCSDYGYTF
>TRBV30|TRBJ2-1
CAWSVRTGVSYNEQLF
>TRBV6-5|TRBJ2-3
CDSIYSGWDRQYF
>TRBV11-1|TRBJ1-2
CARRPPIGTSYGYTF
>TRBV30|TRBJ2-7
CAWNGGTANYEQYF
>TRBV5-4|TRBJ2-1
CASSLIGLGNNEQFF
>TRBV6-5|TRBJ1-6
CVSSFRRDRGSPLHF
>TRBV11-2|TRBJ1-2
CANSIGQSYGYAF
>TRBV6-1|TRBJ2-5
CSSSRQGSEGQETEYF
>TRBV11-2|TRBJ2-3
CACSPMETSNTDTQYF
>TRBV6-4|TRBJ2-2
CASSDSSRNTGELFF
>TRBV6-2/TRBV6-3|TRBJ2-7
CACSYGTDSYEQHF
>TRBV11-2|TRBJ2-5
CASSTRTGGAKVTQYF
>TRBV4-1|TRBJ2-3
CASSRILVAERGTDTHYF